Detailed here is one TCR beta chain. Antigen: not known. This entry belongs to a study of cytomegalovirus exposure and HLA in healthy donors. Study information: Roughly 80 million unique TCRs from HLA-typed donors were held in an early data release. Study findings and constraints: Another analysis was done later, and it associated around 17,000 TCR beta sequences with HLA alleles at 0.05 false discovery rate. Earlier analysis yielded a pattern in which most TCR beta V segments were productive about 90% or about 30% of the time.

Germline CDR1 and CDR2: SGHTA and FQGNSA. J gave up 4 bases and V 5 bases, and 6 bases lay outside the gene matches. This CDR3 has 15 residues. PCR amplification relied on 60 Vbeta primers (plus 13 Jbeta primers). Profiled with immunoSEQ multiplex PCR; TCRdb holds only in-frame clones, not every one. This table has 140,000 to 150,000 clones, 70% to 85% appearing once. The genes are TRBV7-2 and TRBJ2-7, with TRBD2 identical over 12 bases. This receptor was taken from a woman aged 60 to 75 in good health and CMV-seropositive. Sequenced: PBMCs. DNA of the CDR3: TGTGCCAGCAGCCGCCTAGCGGGAGGGCCTTACGAGCAGTACTTC. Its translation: CASSRLAGGPYEQYF.